This T cell receptor (beta chain) was recorded in a study of chemoradiotherapy in HPV16-positive cancers. Here immunoSEQ multiplex PCR was the method, and the copy in TCRdb shows in-frame clones only, minus some. There are around 13,000 clones in the sample; approximately 75% occur only once, and 1.1% to 1.5% lies in the top ten. Trimming took off 6 bases at V and 10 bases at J, with 15 bases between the two ends. This CDR3 comprises 12 residues. Germline-derived CDR1 and CDR2 are SGHNT and YENEEA. The source is a human donor with HPV-associated anogenital cancer. Sample acquisition took place from a patient who underwent chemoradiotherapy. The rearrangement links TRBV11-3 to TRBJ1-2, with D tentatively TRBD1 (6 bases). DNA of the CDR3: TGTGCCAGCAGGAGGGACACCGCTCCCTACACCTTC. Translated: CASRRDTAPYTF.